Presented here are 32 T cell receptor beta chains from one specimen sequenced in a study of cytomegalovirus exposure and HLA in healthy donors. Sequencing was performed with immunoSEQ multiplex PCR; in TCRdb, only in-frame clones are kept and a portion is missing. The data show some 130,000 clones, with about 91% seen just once and approximately 1.2% held by the top ten. Specimen: PBMCs. These receptors came from a woman between 18 and 30 years old in good health and CMV-seronegative.

The V and J genes are TRBV5-1 and TRBJ2-3, with 12 bases that match TRBD2. The CDR3 spans 15 residues. Germline loops: CDR1 SGHRS, CDR2 YFSETQ. With 4 bases clipped from V and 7 bases from J, the junction kept 7 bases outside the gene matches. This chain's CDR3 is CASSLSSGGAHTQYF. The CDR3 DNA reads TGCGCCAGCAGCCTTTCTAGCGGGGGGGCCCATACGCAGTATTTT. Full variable domain (missing parts from reference TRBV5-1 and TRBJ2-3): KAGVTQTPRYLIKTRGQQVTLSCSPISGHRSVSWYQQTPGQGLQFLFEYFSETQRNKGNFPGRFSGRQFSNSRSEMNVSTLELGDSALYLCASSLSSGGAHTQYFGPGTRLTVL.

This chain joins TRBV5-1 and TRBJ1-6; no definite D call. The V gene lost 6 bases and the J gene lost 5 bases, with 9 bases spanning the gap. This CDR3 has 13 amino acids. CDR1 and CDR2 from the germline V gene are SGHRS and YFSETQ. CDR3 in amino acids: CASMAGDNSPLHF. The CDR3 bases are TGCGCCAGCATGGCGGGCGATAATTCACCCCTCCACTTT.

The V call is TRBV29-1, the J call TRBJ1-2; weak D call: TRBD1 (6 bases). This CDR3 has 14 amino acids. CDR1 is SQVTM, CDR2 ANQGSEA, per germline. V gave up 6 bases and J gave up 4 bases, with 18 bases separating them. The CDR3 spells CSVLRQGKGYGYTF. The DNA for the CDR3 is TGCAGCGTCCTCCGCCAGGGGAAGGGCTATGGCTACACCTTC.

The gene calls are TRBV7-9 and TRBJ2-7; TRBD1 matches at 10 bases. The CDR3 runs 15 residues. The germline V gene has CDR1 SEHNR and CDR2 FQNEAQ (reference sequence). Trimming at V came to 3 bases and at J to 6 bases, leaving 8 bases not matched to a gene. The CDR3 sequence: CASSLAGTGEGEQYF. As DNA, the CDR3 is TGTGCCAGCAGCTTGGCTGGGACAGGGGAGGGCGAGCAGTACTTC.

The rearrangement uses TRBV6-1 and TRBJ1-5; D is ambiguous. CDR1 and CDR2 from the germline V gene are MNHNS and SASEGT. The V end lost 4 bases, the J end lost 0 bases, and 13 bases lay between the germline ends. There are 16 residues in the CDR3. DNA of the CDR3: TGTGCCAGCAGTGCTCACTTAGGAGATAGCAATCAGCCCCAGCATTTT. Protein product: CASSAHLGDSNQPQHF.

The CDR3 protein is CASSLAGGRETQYF. In DNA form, the CDR3 reads TGTGCCAGCAGCTTAGCGGGGGGGCGGGAGACCCAGTACTTC. This sequence joins TRBV11-1 and TRBJ2-5; maybe TRBD2 (7 bases). This CDR3 comprises 14 residues. Trimming shortened V by 0 bases and J by 5 bases, and 10 bases separated the two germline ends. CDR1 and CDR2 from the germline V gene are SGHAT and FQDESV (reference sequence).

The genes are TRBV13 and TRBJ1-4; 8 bases match TRBD1. After removal of 5 bases from V and 4 bases from J, the junction contained 6 bases not matched to a gene. CDR1 is PRHDT and CDR2 is FYEKMQ in the germline V gene (reference sequence). The CDR3 runs 15 residues. The CDR3 loop is CASSLRDRYNEKLFF. CDR3 DNA: TGTGCCAGCAGCCTCCGGGACAGGTATAATGAAAAACTGTTTTTT.

This clone was seen once. The chain uses TRBV7-9 and TRBJ2-3; 7 bases line up with TRBD1. V gave up 6 bases and J gave up 4 bases; unmatched junction bases: 13. The CDR3 length is 16 residues. Germline V CDR1 and CDR2: SEHNR, FQNEAQ (reference sequence). The CDR3 bases are TGTGCCAGCAGTTCGCTCGGGACAGTCAATCCAGATACGCAGTATTTT. It yields the protein CASSSLGTVNPDTQYF. Drawing the rest from reference TRBV7-9 and TRBJ2-3, the complete variable domain is DTGVSQNPRHKITKRGQNVTFRCDPISEHNRLYWYRQTLGQGPEFLTYFQNEAQLEKSRLLSDRFSAERPKGSFSTLEIQRTEQGDSAMYLCASSSLGTVNPDTQYFGPGTRLTVL.

The genes are TRBV2 and TRBJ1-1, with D possibly TRBD1 on 5 matching bases. V lost 5 bases to trimming and J lost 4 bases, with 11 bases between them. CDR1 and CDR2 (germline): SNHLY, FYNNEI. This CDR3 region has 13 residues. CDR3 in amino acids: CASSPGGGTEAFF. The CDR3 bases are TGTGCCAGCAGTCCCGGGGGGGGCACTGAAGCTTTCTTT.

The chain uses TRBV28 and TRBJ2-2, with 7 bases lining up with TRBD1. CDR1 and CDR2 from the germline V gene are MDHEN and SYDVKM. CDR3 size: 14 residues. V was pared by 6 bases and J by 1 base, with 2 bases of the junction left unmatched. The DNA of the CDR3 is TGTGCCAGCAGGGGACAGATGAACACCGGGGAGCTGTTTTTT. Its translation: CASRGQMNTGELFF.

This clone was detected only a few times. The V call is TRBV5-1, the J call TRBJ1-6, with 7 bases fitting TRBD1. The germline CDR1 and CDR2 sequences are SGHRS and YFSETQ. The CDR3 consists of 14 residues. With V trimmed by 4 bases and J by 5 bases, 3 bases remained unmatched. CDR3 protein: CASSEDRNNSPLHF. CDR3 coding DNA: TGCGCCAGCAGCGAGGACAGGAATAATTCACCCCTCCACTTT.

The chain carries TRBV5-1 and TRBJ2-7, with 9 bases identical to TRBD1. The CDR3 totals 16 residues. Trimming at V came to 4 bases and at J to 4 bases, leaving 12 bases not matched to a gene. Germline V gives CDR1 SGHRS, CDR2 YFSETQ. The CDR3 sequence: CASSGAPGQGFYEQYF. CDR3 nucleotide sequence: TGCGCCAGCAGCGGTGCGCCGGGACAGGGATTTTACGAGCAGTACTTC.

The J gene is TRBJ2-2, the V gene TRBV28, with D tentatively TRBD2 (5 bases). There are 15 residues in the CDR3. V lost 8 bases, J lost 4 bases, and 17 bases lay in between. Germline lookup yields CDR1 MDHEN and CDR2 SYDVKM. The chain's CDR3 is CASLRSTRVTGELFF. The CDR3 region has the DNA TGTGCCAGCCTTAGATCCACGCGGGTCACCGGGGAGCTGTTTTTT.

This clone was detected many times. The CDR3 DNA reads as TGTGCCAGCAGCCATCAGGGCGCTGGGGCCAACGTCCTGACTTTC. Translated, it gives CASSHQGAGANVLTF. The chain links TRBV11-2 to TRBJ2-6; possibly TRBD1 for D (5 bases). With 5 bases removed from V and 2 bases from J, the gap between germline ends came to 10 bases. Germline V CDR1 and CDR2: SGHAT, FQNNGV. The CDR3 has 15 amino acids.

Concerning this clone: The same CDR3 is also encoded by other DNA sequences in this sample. CDR3 sequence reads: CAISESGGEAFF. In DNA form, the CDR3 reads TGTGCCATCAGTGAGTCCGGAGGTGAAGCTTTCTTT. V is TRBV10-3 and J is TRBJ1-1; unclear D gene. Germline lookup yields CDR1 ENHRY and CDR2 SYGVKD. Trimming cost V 0 bases and J 7 bases, with 6 bases left between them. The CDR3 contains 12 residues.

The chain couples TRBV19 to TRBJ2-7; 9 bases agree with TRBD1. The junction had 6 bases not matched to a gene; V was cut back by 2 bases and J by 7 bases. Germline V CDR1 and CDR2: LNHDA, SQIVND (reference sequence). The CDR3 has 14 amino acids. The chain's CDR3 is CASSILGTGKEQYF. The CDR3 DNA follows: TGTGCCAGTAGTATACTGGGGACAGGGAAGGAGCAGTACTTC.

V usage is TRBV9 and J usage is TRBJ1-2; 10 bases are a match to TRBD1. The germline V gene has CDR1 SGDLS and CDR2 YYNGEE. V trimming: 3 bases; J trimming: 2 bases; junction bases outside the gene matches: 4. The CDR3 has 15 amino acids. CDR3 DNA: TGTGCCAGCAGCGGCCCGGGACAGGGGAACTATGGCTACACCTTC. Amino acids: CASSGPGQGNYGYTF.

Only a few counts were recorded for this clone. The rearrangement links TRBV7-8 to TRBJ2-1, with D possibly being TRBD2 (5 bases). Germline CDR1 is SGHVS and CDR2 is FQNEAQ. With 6 bases removed from V and 7 bases from J, the gap between germline ends came to 22 bases. The CDR3 runs to 16 residues. CDR3 region: CASRVHKPAEENEQFF. CDR3 DNA sequence: TGTGCCAGCAGGGTCCACAAACCTGCGGAGGAAAATGAGCAGTTCTTC.

The rearrangement uses TRBV5-4 and TRBJ1-3; D may be TRBD1 (5 bases). V lost 5 bases and J lost 0, with 15 bases in between. CDR1 and CDR2 from the germline V gene are SGHNT and YYREEE (reference sequence). CDR3 size: 16 residues. The CDR3 DNA reads as TGTGCCAGCAGTGGGGGAGGGATCTACTCTGGAAACACCATATATTTT. Amino acid sequence: CASSGGGIYSGNTIYF.

The DNA for the CDR3 is TGTGCCAGCTCACCACGGCCGTCATCCTACGAGCAGTACTTC. Protein product: CASSPRPSSYEQYF. The chain has TRBV18 and TRBJ2-7; D gene ambiguous. Per germline, CDR1 KGHSH and CDR2 LQKENI. The CDR3 is made up of 14 amino acids. Trimming cost V 1 base and J 1 base, with 8 bases left between them.

The chain recombines TRBV19 with TRBJ2-1, with 7 nucleotides matching TRBD2. This CDR3 is built from 14 residues. The trim removed 9 bases at V and 8 bases at J, leaving 13 bases unmatched. CDR1 LNHDA and CDR2 SQIVND come from the germline V gene (reference sequence). The chain's CDR3 is CASSLGGAWYEQFF. In DNA form, the CDR3 reads TGTGCCAGCTCTCTGGGAGGGGCTTGGTATGAGCAGTTCTTC.

The rearrangement joins TRBV15 to TRBJ1-3; TRBD1 matches at 7 bases. Trimming cost V 1 base and J 4 bases; bases outside gene matches: 10. Germline values: CDR1 LNHNV, CDR2 YYDKDF (reference sequence). The CDR3 is 17 amino acids. The CDR3 spells CATSRVNSDREGNTIYF. CDR3 DNA: TGTGCCACCAGCAGAGTTAACAGCGACAGGGAAGGAAACACCATATATTTT.

The chain has TRBV5-6 and TRBJ2-1, with D maybe TRBD2 (6 bases). The CDR3 consists of 15 residues. V was clipped by 4 bases and J by 4 bases, with 15 bases between them. Germline lookup yields CDR1 SGHDT and CDR2 YYEEEE. CDR3 nucleotides: TGTGCCAGCAGCATGCTAGCGTCTCAGTACAATGAGCAGTTCTTC. This codes for CASSMLASQYNEQFF.

The V and J genes are TRBV27 and TRBJ1-6; no clear D gene. The germline V and J ends were trimmed by 1 base and 0 bases, with 13 bases remaining between them. Germline V lookup: CDR1 MNHEY, CDR2 SMNVEV (reference sequence). The CDR3 extends over 18 amino acids. Written as DNA, the CDR3 is TGTGCCAGCAGTTTATATCCCCCGGGGAGCTCCTATAATTCACCCCTCCACTTT. Translation: CASSLYPPGSSYNSPLHF.

This chain connects TRBV9 to TRBJ1-5; the D gene is possibly TRBD1 (5 bases). Trimming stripped 0 bases from V and 3 bases from J, with 13 bases between. The length of the CDR3 is 16 residues. Germline V gives CDR1 SGDLS, CDR2 YYNGEE. The CDR3 coding sequence is TGTGCCAGCAGCGTAGGGGTAGGAGGGGTCAATCAGCCCCAGCATTTT. It specifies CASSVGVGGVNQPQHF.

CDR3 DNA sequence: TGTGCTAGTGGTTTACCGGGACAGGGAGATGGCTACACCTTC. Translation: CASGLPGQGDGYTF. This chain uses TRBV12-5 with TRBJ1-2; TRBD1 agrees at 9 bases. CDR1 LGHNT and CDR2 FRNRAP come from the germline V gene. This CDR3 is built from 14 residues. J gave up 6 bases and V 3 bases, and 5 bases lay outside the gene matches.

This chain uses TRBV6-6 with TRBJ2-5, with D maybe TRBD1 (5 bases). Trimming stripped 7 bases from V and 8 bases from J, with 17 bases between. The CDR3 is 13 amino acids. Germline V gene lookup returns CDR1 MNHNY and CDR2 SVGAGI (reference sequence). CDR3 DNA sequence: TGTGCCAGCAACATAGGGGCAGATTCAACCCAGTACTTC. Its protein product is CASNIGADSTQYF.

The V gene is TRBV7-2, the J gene TRBJ1-4; the match to TRBD1 covers 7 bases. Germline V gives CDR1 SGHTA, CDR2 FQGNSA. The length of the CDR3 is 14 residues. V lost 6 bases, J lost 8 bases, and 9 bases stayed unmatched. The CDR3 sequence is CASSPRQGREKLFF. The CDR3 bases are TGTGCCAGCAGTCCTAGACAGGGACGGGAAAAACTGTTTTTT. Full variable domain (missing parts from reference TRBV7-2 and TRBJ1-4): GAGVSQSPSNKVTEKGKDVELRCDPISGHTALYWYRQSLGQGLEFLIYFQGNSAPDKSGLPSDRFSAERTGGSVSTLTIQRTQQEDSAVYLCASSPRQGREKLFFGSGTQLSVL.

The CDR3 region is CASSPPGVTQSEKLFF. The CDR3 nucleotides read TGTGCCAGCTCACCACCCGGGGTGACGCAGAGTGAAAAACTGTTTTTT. The chain carries TRBV18 and TRBJ1-4, with D uncertain. The CDR3 is 16 amino acids. V shed 0 bases and J shed 7 bases, with 15 bases lying between them. Germline V gene sequence: CDR1 KGHSH, CDR2 LQKENI.

This clone was picked up a small number of times. This chain uses TRBV15 with TRBJ1-5, with D maybe TRBD1 (5 bases). Germline V gives CDR1 LNHNV, CDR2 YYDKDF (reference sequence). V shed 4 bases and J shed 4 bases, with 17 bases lying between them. This CDR3 comprises 16 residues. This CDR3 reads CATSNGDGGANQPQHF. CDR3 DNA: TGTGCCACCAGCAACGGGGACGGCGGGGCTAATCAGCCCCAGCATTTT.

The rearrangement uses TRBV5-4 and TRBJ2-3; 7 bases are shared with TRBD2. This CDR3 has 15 amino acids. Germline CDR1 is SGHNT and CDR2 is YYREEE (reference sequence). The V and J ends lost 2 bases and 2 bases, in that order; junction bases with no gene match: 5. CDR3 coding DNA: TGTGCCAGCAGCTTTAGCGGGTTCTACACAGATACGCAGTATTTT. It yields the protein CASSFSGFYTDTQYF.

The rearrangement uses TRBV19 and TRBJ2-7; tentatively, D is TRBD1 (6 bases). Trimming shortened V by 3 bases and J by 2 bases, and 14 bases separated the two germline ends. The CDR3 totals 15 residues. The germline V gene has CDR1 LNHDA and CDR2 SQIVND (reference sequence). The CDR3 loop is CASSIPGQIPYEQYF. The CDR3 DNA is TGTGCCAGTAGTATTCCTGGACAGATTCCCTACGAGCAGTACTTC. Full variable domain (rest looked up from reference TRBV19 and TRBJ2-7): DGGITQSPKYLFRKEGQNVTLSCEQNLNHDAMYWYRQDPGQGLRLIYYSQIVNDFQKGDIAEGYSVSREKKESFPLTVTSAQKNPTAFYLCASSIPGQIPYEQYFGPGTRLTVT.